Below, one T cell receptor beta chain is given with its context. Its specificity is not known. A much larger clonotype is one base distant, so this may be a read error. These data come from a study of T-cell reconstitution after alpha-beta-depleted transplantation in children. Study results and caveats: Surviving thymic progenitors and recipient T cells were the source of high TCRbeta diversity at day 60 in some patients. About two months after transplant, alpha-beta T cells reportedly came from several hundred expanded graft clones.

V gave up 6 bases and J gave up 4 bases, with 23 bases separating them. From germline, CDR1 is SGHTA and CDR2 FQGTGA. The CDR3 spans 17 residues. TCRbeta library construction was performed incorporating unique molecular identifiers. One entry per CDR3 protein, called by TCRdb with MiXCR from the PCR reads. This sample has approximately 300,000 distinct CDR3 sequences, with roughly 12% found just once. This chain connects TRBV7-3 to TRBJ2-3; tentative D call: TRBD2 (6 bases). This specimen consisted of peripheral blood, obtained 180 days after TCRalphabeta/CD19-depleted stem cell transplant. This sequence originates from a male patient aged 2 to 9 who had a stem cell transplant for chronic granulomatous disease, so the T cells may come from the graft donor. This chain's CDR3 is CASSFTGVLGRSDTQYF. Written as DNA, the CDR3 is TGTGCCAGCAGTTTCACGGGGGTACTAGGACGCTCAGATACGCAGTATTTT.